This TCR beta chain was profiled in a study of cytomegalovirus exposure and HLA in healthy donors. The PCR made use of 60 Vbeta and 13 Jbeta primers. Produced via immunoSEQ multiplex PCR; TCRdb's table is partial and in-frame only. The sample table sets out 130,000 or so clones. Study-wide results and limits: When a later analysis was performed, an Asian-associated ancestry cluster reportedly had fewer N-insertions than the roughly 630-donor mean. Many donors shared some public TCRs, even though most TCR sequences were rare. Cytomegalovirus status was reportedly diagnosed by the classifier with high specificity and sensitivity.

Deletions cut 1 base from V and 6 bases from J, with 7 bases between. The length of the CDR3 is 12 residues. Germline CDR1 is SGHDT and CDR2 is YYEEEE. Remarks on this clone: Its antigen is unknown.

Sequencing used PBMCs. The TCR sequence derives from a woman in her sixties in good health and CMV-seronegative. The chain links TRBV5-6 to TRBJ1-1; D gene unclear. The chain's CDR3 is CASSLPPSEAFF. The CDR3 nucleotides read TGTGCCAGCAGCTTGCCCCCCTCTGAAGCTTTCTTT. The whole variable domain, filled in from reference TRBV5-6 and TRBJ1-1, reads DAGVTQSPTHLIKTRGQQVTLRCSPKSGHDTVSWYQQALGQGPQFIFQYYEEEERQRGNFPDRFSGHQFPNYSSELNVNALLLGDSALYLCASSLPPSEAFFGQGTRLTVV.